This entry lists 22 T cell receptor beta chains sequenced from one sample in a study of CD8 T cells in Susac syndrome. RNA, at about 0.45 to 1 ug, was reverse transcribed with random hexamers. TCRdb ran MiXCR on the immunoSEQ multiplex PCR reads and lists one entry per CDR3 protein. Here the sample spans some 300,000 distinct CDR3 sequences, approximately 85% being singletons. Sequencing used CD8+ T cells from PBMCs. All receptors come from a human donor with multiple sclerosis.

This chain links TRBV30 with TRBJ1-6; D is unclear. CDR1 and CDR2 from the germline V gene are GTSNPN and SVGIG (reference sequence). The CDR3 totals 11 residues. V was trimmed by 5 bases and J by 9 bases, leaving 8 bases between them. CDR3 residues: CAWGLPSPLHF. In nucleotides, the CDR3 is TGTGCCTGGGGCCTGCCTTCACCCCTCCACTTT.

The CDR3 is CASSQGIKSLADDNEQFF. The DNA of the CDR3 is TGCGCCAGCAGCCAAGGCATTAAGAGTCTAGCGGACGACAATGAGCAGTTCTTC. The chain couples TRBV4-3 to TRBJ2-1, with TRBD2 matching over 7 bases. V was clipped by 1 base and J by 5 bases; unmatched bases: 14. The CDR3 runs to 18 residues. Germline V lookup: CDR1 LGHNA, CDR2 YSLEER.

The chain carries TRBV12-3 or TRBV12-4 and TRBJ2-7, with 8 nucleotides matching TRBD1. The CDR3 has 16 residues. The V segment lost 1 base and the J segment 4 bases; nucleotides outside the gene matches: 9. The CDR3 coding sequence is TGTGCCAGCAGTTTAGGGCCGCCAGGGGGCATATACGAGCAGTACTTC. Its protein is CASSLGPPGGIYEQYF.

CDR3 residues: CASSPRGGTDSYEQYF. In DNA form, the CDR3 reads TGTGCCAGCAGTCCCAGGGGTGGGACAGACTCCTACGAGCAGTACTTC. The chain combines TRBV5-5 with TRBJ2-7; 7 positions match TRBD1. V shed 5 bases and J 0 bases; nucleotides not matched to a gene: 11. This CDR3 has 16 amino acids. The germline V gene encodes CDR1 SGHKS and CDR2 YYEKEE (reference sequence).

V and J are TRBV12-3 or TRBV12-4 and TRBJ1-2, with TRBD1 matching 7 bases. V lost 3 bases and J lost 4; bases outside the gene matches: 5. CDR3 size: 14 residues. CDR3 amino acids: CASSFLSGGYGYTF. The DNA of the CDR3 is TGTGCCAGCAGTTTTCTGTCAGGGGGCTATGGCTACACCTTC.

The CDR3 reads CASSTLTGITDEQFF. DNA of the CDR3: TGTGCCAGTAGTACCCTGACAGGGATAACGGATGAGCAGTTCTTC. This chain joins TRBV19 and TRBJ2-1, with TRBD1 matching over 7 bases. CDR1 LNHDA and CDR2 SQIVND come from the germline V gene (reference sequence). Trimming at V came to 4 bases and at J to 8 bases, leaving 11 bases not matched to a gene. This CDR3 has 15 amino acids.

The table lists this clonotype with a count of one. This chain links TRBV20-1 with TRBJ2-3; 15 nucleotides agree with TRBD2. Germline CDR1 reads DFQATT; CDR2 reads SNEGSKA (reference sequence). CDR3 length: 19 residues. With V trimmed by 0 bases and J by 2 bases, 9 bases remained unmatched. CDR3 protein: CSARDFPRTSGRDTDTQYF. The CDR3 DNA reads TGCAGTGCTAGAGATTTCCCCCGGACTAGCGGGAGGGACACAGATACGCAGTATTTT.

V usage is TRBV19 and J usage is TRBJ2-5; D not certain. The V and J ends lost 3 bases and 1 base respectively, with 9 bases between them. Germline CDR1 LNHDA, CDR2 SQIVND (reference sequence). This CDR3 region has 14 residues. Here the CDR3 DNA reads TGTGCCAGTAGTATCTACGGCCCCCAAGAGACCCAGTACTTC. It codes for CASSIYGPQETQYF.

The V call is TRBV6-2 or TRBV6-3, the J call TRBJ2-2, with TRBD2 matching 7 bases. Trimming at V came to 11 bases and at J to 1 base, leaving 13 bases not matched to a gene. CDR3 length equals 16 residues. Germline V lookup: CDR1 MNHEY, CDR2 SVGEGT. The CDR3 region has the DNA TGTGCCTGCAACCCCCGGACTAGGATGAACACCGGGGAGCTGTTTTTT. Protein product: CACNPRTRMNTGELFF.

This clonotype came up a few times. V is TRBV5-6 and J is TRBJ1-1; tentatively, D is TRBD1 (5 bases). Germline V gene sequence: CDR1 SGHDT, CDR2 YYEEEE. The CDR3 covers 13 residues. V lost 5 bases to trimming and J lost 5 bases, with 13 bases between them. The CDR3 here is CASRDIGKTEAFF. The CDR3 nucleotides read TGTGCCAGCAGGGACATTGGGAAAACTGAAGCTTTCTTT.

The chain recombines TRBV12-3 or TRBV12-4 with TRBJ2-1, with 12 positions matching TRBD2. The length of the CDR3 is 16 residues. With 3 bases clipped from V and 6 bases from J, the junction kept 6 bases outside the gene matches. CDR3 sequence: CASSLTSGSYFNEQFF. The CDR3 DNA follows: TGTGCCAGCAGTTTGACTAGCGGGAGTTATTTCAATGAGCAGTTCTTC.

This rearrangement joins TRBV5-4 to TRBJ2-1; TRBD2 matches at 11 bases. This CDR3 contains 17 residues. Germline CDR1 reads SGHNT; CDR2 reads YYREEE (reference sequence). J gave up 4 bases and V 4 bases, and 10 bases lay outside the gene matches. CDR3 sequence reads: CASSPTSGGPYYNEQFF. The CDR3 region has the DNA TGTGCCAGCAGCCCAACTAGCGGGGGCCCCTATTACAATGAGCAGTTCTTC.

The chain carries TRBV6-5 and TRBJ2-3; D gene uncertain. CDR1 and CDR2 (germline): MNHEY, SVGAGI. The V end was cut by 2 bases, the J end by 1 base, with 13 bases between. The CDR3 length is 16 residues. The chain's CDR3 is CASSYLPDTRTDTQYF. The CDR3 nucleotides read TGTGCCAGCAGTTACCTCCCAGATACACGCACAGATACGCAGTATTTT.

In DNA form, the CDR3 reads TGTGCCAGCAGTTATGGAGCGGCCAAAAACATTCAGTACTTC. This sequence encodes CASSYGAAKNIQYF. The gene calls are TRBV6-5 and TRBJ2-4; D not resolved. The V and J ends lost 3 bases and 1 base respectively, with 7 bases between them. This CDR3 contains 14 residues. In germline, CDR1 is MNHEY, CDR2 SVGAGI.

The V gene is TRBV5-6, the J gene TRBJ2-1; TRBD2 agrees at 12 bases. CDR3 length: 16 residues. Per germline, CDR1 SGHDT and CDR2 YYEEEE. J lost 10 bases, V lost 0 bases, and 8 bases had no gene match. The CDR3 DNA reads TGTGCCAGCAGCTTGGCCGCTAGCGGGAGGGCCCGGGAGCAGTTCTTC. Its translation: CASSLAASGRAREQFF.

The chain recombines TRBV7-9 with TRBJ2-1; 8 positions match TRBD1. CDR3 length equals 14 residues. V lost 4 bases and J lost 9; bases outside the gene matches: 8. CDR1 SEHNR and CDR2 FQNEAQ come from the germline V gene (reference sequence). The CDR3 spells CASSWETGEGEQFF. The CDR3, as DNA: TGTGCCAGCAGCTGGGAGACAGGGGAAGGTGAGCAGTTCTTC.

The CDR3 sequence: CASSPPKGIFGNTIYF. CDR3 DNA: TGTGCCAGCTCACCACCCAAGGGTATTTTTGGAAACACCATATATTTT. The chain couples TRBV18 to TRBJ1-3; D call uncertain. The V end was cut by 0 bases, the J end by 3 bases, with 12 bases between. CDR3 length: 16 amino acids. Germline assignment: CDR1 KGHSH and CDR2 LQKENI.

The chain uses TRBV4-1 and TRBJ2-1; 8 positions match TRBD2. With 2 bases clipped from V and 1 base from J, the junction kept 7 bases outside the gene matches. The CDR3 loop spans 17 amino acids. Germline CDR1 reads MGHRA; CDR2 reads YSYEKL. Written as DNA, the CDR3 is TGCGCCAGCAGCCAACCCCCCGGGACTAGTTCCTACAATGAGCAGTTCTTC. Protein: CASSQPPGTSSYNEQFF.

The chain recombines TRBV25-1 with TRBJ1-5; no definite D call. The germline V and J ends were trimmed by 1 base and 6 bases, with 10 bases remaining between them. Looked up from germline, CDR1 is MGHDK and CDR2 is SYGVNS. The CDR3 length is 14 residues. CDR3 nucleotide sequence: TGTGCCAGCAGTGAATTCGAGGGCACTCAGCCCCAGCATTTT. Protein: CASSEFEGTQPQHF. Combining the CDR3 with reference TRBV25-1 and TRBJ1-5 gives the whole variable domain EADIYQTPRYLVIGTGKKITLECSQTMGHDKMYWYQQDPGMELHLIHYSYGVNSTEKGDLSSESTVSRIRTEHFPLTLESARPSHTSQYLCASSEFEGTQPQHFGDGTRLSIL.

The count of this clonotype is one. The CDR3 DNA reads TGTGCCAGCAGCTTGATGACTAGCGAGACAGATACGCAGTATTTT. It translates to CASSLMTSETDTQYF. The V call is TRBV5-6, the J call TRBJ2-3, with 8 bases aligning to TRBD2. The CDR3 sequence is 15 residues long. The junction had 4 bases not matched to a gene; V was cut back by 1 base and J by 3 bases. From germline, CDR1 is SGHDT and CDR2 YYEEEE.

The rearrangement uses TRBV7-2 and TRBJ2-7; TRBD1 or TRBD2 may be the D gene (5 bases each). The CDR3 runs 17 residues. Germline assignment: CDR1 SGHTA and CDR2 FQGNSA. V shed 4 bases and J shed 3 bases, with 22 bases lying between them. The CDR3 loop is CASSSGPRGTNYYEQYF. The CDR3 nucleotides read TGTGCCAGCAGCTCGGGGCCCAGAGGGACGAACTACTACGAGCAGTACTTC. The whole variable domain, filled in from reference TRBV7-2 and TRBJ2-7, reads GAGVSQSPSNKVTEKGKDVELRCDPISGHTALYWYRQSLGQGLEFLIYFQGNSAPDKSGLPSDRFSAERTGGSVSTLTIQRTQQEDSAVYLCASSSGPRGTNYYEQYFGPGTRLTVT.

This rearrangement joins TRBV30 to TRBJ2-3, with D unclear. Germline V lookup: CDR1 GTSNPN, CDR2 SVGIG (reference sequence). The CDR3 is 17 amino acids. In nucleotides, the CDR3 is TGTGCTCTGGAAAAGGACGGTCAAGTTTGGGGCACAGATACGCAGTATTTT. Its translation: CALEKDGQVWGTDTQYF.